This entry concerns a single TCR beta chain. The antigen is unknown. This sample was included in a study of T-cell reconstitution after alpha-beta-depleted transplantation in children. Study results and limitations: Once a year had passed after transplant, T-cell counts and diversity came mostly from newly produced T cells.

Unique molecular identifiers featured in how the TCRbeta library was prepared. From the PCR reads, TCRdb called clonotypes with MiXCR, one entry per CDR3 protein. This sample carries about a million distinct CDR3 sequences, about 26% of them seen once, and the ten largest clones take roughly 27%. This CDR3 has 13 residues. Germline V gives CDR1 LGHDT, CDR2 YNNKEL (reference sequence). Trimming removed 2 bases at V and 5 bases at J, with 9 bases between. V usage is TRBV3-1 and J usage is TRBJ2-5; the D gene is possibly TRBD2 (6 bases). Here the sequenced sample was PBMCs, mostly from graft donor cells, taken 360 days after TCRalphabeta/CD19-depleted stem cell transplant. This clonotype originated in a boy under two years old who had a stem cell transplant for SCID, so the T cells may come from the graft donor. The CDR3 reads CASSQRGTETQYF. For the CDR3, the DNA is TGTGCCAGCAGCCAACGGGGGACTGAGACCCAGTACTTC.